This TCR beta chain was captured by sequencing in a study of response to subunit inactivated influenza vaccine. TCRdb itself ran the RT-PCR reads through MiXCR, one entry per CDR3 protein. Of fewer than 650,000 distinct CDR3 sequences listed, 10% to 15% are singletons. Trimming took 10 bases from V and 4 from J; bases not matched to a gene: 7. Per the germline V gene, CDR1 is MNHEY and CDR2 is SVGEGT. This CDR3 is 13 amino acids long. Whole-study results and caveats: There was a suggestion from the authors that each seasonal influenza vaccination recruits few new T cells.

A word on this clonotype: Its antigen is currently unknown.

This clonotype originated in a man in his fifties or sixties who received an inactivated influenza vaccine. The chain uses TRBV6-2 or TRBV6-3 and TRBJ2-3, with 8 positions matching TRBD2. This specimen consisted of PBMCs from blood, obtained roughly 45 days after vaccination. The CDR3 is CATGLARSDTQYF. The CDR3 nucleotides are TGTGCCACCGGACTAGCTCGTTCAGATACGCAGTATTTT.